One and the same sample provided the 32 T cell receptor beta chains below, sequenced in a study of OX40 agonist ivuxolimab in advanced cancers. This table comes from immunoSEQ multiplex PCR, and its TCRdb copy is limited to in-frame clones, with some not included. In the table there are roughly 100,000 clones, around 90% of which are singletons. The sample consisted of CD4+ or CD8+ T cells sorted from blood, taken in a trial of the OX40 agonist ivuxolimab. Every receptor here comes from an adult with an advanced solid tumor such as melanoma, head and neck, liver or kidney cancer.

The V gene is TRBV5-4, the J gene TRBJ2-6, with D unresolved. The CDR3 extends over 15 amino acids. Germline values: CDR1 SGHNT, CDR2 YYREEE (reference sequence). The V gene lost 6 bases and the J gene lost 2 bases, with 12 bases spanning the gap. The CDR3 region is CASTQRWAGANVLTF. The CDR3 DNA reads as TGTGCCAGCACCCAGAGGTGGGCTGGGGCCAACGTCCTGACTTTC. The full variable domain, its missing parts supplied by reference TRBV5-4 and TRBJ2-6, is ETGVTQSPTHLIKTRGQQVTLRCSSQSGHNTVSWYQQALGQGPQFIFQYYREEENGRGNFPPRFSGLQFPNYSSELNVNALELDDSALYLCASTQRWAGANVLTFGAGSRLTVL.

This clone showed up just a few times. The V gene is TRBV7-2, the J gene TRBJ1-2, with TRBD1 matching 8 bases. The CDR3 totals 13 residues. In germline, CDR1 is SGHTA, CDR2 FQGNSA. The trim removed 2 bases at V and 8 bases at J, leaving 4 bases unmatched. CDR3 in amino acids: CASSLQGARGYTF. CDR3 sequence (DNA): TGTGCCAGCAGCTTACAGGGGGCACGGGGCTACACCTTC. The whole variable domain, filled in from reference TRBV7-2 and TRBJ1-2, reads GAGVSQSPSNKVTEKGKDVELRCDPISGHTALYWYRQSLGQGLEFLIYFQGNSAPDKSGLPSDRFSAERTGGSVSTLTIQRTQQEDSAVYLCASSLQGARGYTFGSGTRLTVV.

The chain employs TRBV19 and TRBJ1-1, with TRBD1 matching 8 bases. CDR3 length: 13 amino acids. The germline gives CDR1 LNHDA, CDR2 SQIVND (reference sequence). Trimming removed 3 bases from V and 4 bases from J; junction bases left unmatched: 1. CDR3 protein: CASSIDRGTEAFF. CDR3 DNA: TGTGCCAGTAGTATCGACAGGGGCACTGAAGCTTTCTTT.

This sequence joins TRBV11-3 and TRBJ2-5; D is possibly TRBD1 or TRBD2 (6 bases each). Between the trimmed V and J ends, which lost 0 bases and 4 bases, there was a span of 12 bases. The CDR3 consists of 15 residues. Germline CDR1 SGHNT, CDR2 YENEEA. The CDR3 reads CASSLEGGGGETQYF. The CDR3 coding sequence is TGTGCCAGCAGCTTAGAAGGAGGAGGGGGAGAGACCCAGTACTTC. The full variable domain, in which reference TRBV11-3 and TRBJ2-5 provide the parts outside the CDR3, is EAGVVQSPRYKIIEKKQPVAFWCNPISGHNTLYWYLQNLGQGPELLIRYENEEAVDDSQLPKDRFSAERLKGVDSTLKIQPAELGDSAVYLCASSLEGGGGETQYFGPGTRLLVL.

The V and J genes are TRBV19 and TRBJ2-7; the D gene is possibly TRBD1 (5 bases). Between the trimmed V and J ends, which lost 5 bases and 0 bases, there was a span of 8 bases. Germline V gene lookup returns CDR1 LNHDA and CDR2 SQIVND (reference sequence). The CDR3 has 13 amino acids. CDR3 region: CASSQDNSYEQYF. The DNA for the CDR3 is TGTGCCAGTAGTCAGGACAACTCCTACGAGCAGTACTTC.

V and J are TRBV5-1 and TRBJ2-5; 9 bases map to TRBD2. With 0 bases clipped from V and 2 bases from J, the junction kept 8 bases outside the gene matches. This CDR3 comprises 17 residues. Germline loops: CDR1 SGHRS, CDR2 YFSETQ. DNA of the CDR3: TGCGCCAGCAGCTTGGGTCTGACTAGCGGAACGCAAGAGACCCAGTACTTC. Amino acids: CASSLGLTSGTQETQYF.

The chain employs TRBV28 and TRBJ1-5, with D unclear. The CDR3 is made up of 14 amino acids. Trimming stripped 5 bases from V and 2 bases from J, with 10 bases between. The germline gives CDR1 MDHEN, CDR2 SYDVKM. CDR3 DNA sequence: TGTGCCAGCAGTCCCCAAGCGGGCAATCAGCCCCAGCATTTT. This codes for CASSPQAGNQPQHF.

The rearrangement joins TRBV18 to TRBJ2-3; TRBD2 agrees at 9 bases. Germline lookup yields CDR1 KGHSH and CDR2 LQKENI. V dropped 1 base and J dropped 3; count of bases not matched to a gene: 2. The CDR3 spans 15 residues. CDR3 loop: CASSPLAGATDTQYF. CDR3 in DNA: TGTGCCAGCTCACCACTAGCGGGAGCGACAGATACGCAGTATTTT.

This clone was recorded only once. This sequence joins TRBV2 and TRBJ2-1; D perhaps matches TRBD1 (7 bases). The CDR3 contains 16 residues. V gave up 1 base and J gave up 4 bases, with 14 bases separating them. Per the germline V gene, CDR1 is SNHLY and CDR2 is FYNNEI. The DNA for the CDR3 is TGTGCCAGCAGTGAAGGGGGGGACAGATATTACAATGAGCAGTTCTTC. It yields the protein CASSEGGDRYYNEQFF.

The gene calls are TRBV19 and TRBJ1-1; possible D gene TRBD1, 5 bases. Trimming pared 3 bases from V and 4 bases from J, leaving 12 bases between. Germline V CDR1 and CDR2: LNHDA, SQIVND (reference sequence). The CDR3 consists of 14 residues. Written as DNA, the CDR3 is TGTGCCAGTAGTATTCCGGGGAGGGGCACTGAAGCTTTCTTT. Residues: CASSIPGRGTEAFF. Based on the CDR3 plus reference TRBV19 and TRBJ1-1, the full variable domain is DGGITQSPKYLFRKEGQNVTLSCEQNLNHDAMYWYRQDPGQGLRLIYYSQIVNDFQKGDIAEGYSVSREKKESFPLTVTSAQKNPTAFYLCASSIPGRGTEAFFGQGTRLTVV.

This clone was recorded a few times. This chain joins TRBV28 and TRBJ2-2; D gene ambiguous. With 5 bases removed from V and 2 bases from J, the gap between germline ends came to 15 bases. The germline gives CDR1 MDHEN, CDR2 SYDVKM. CDR3 length equals 16 residues. The CDR3: CASSPRGGFNTGELFF. The CDR3 region has the DNA TGTGCCAGCAGTCCCCGCGGTGGATTCAACACCGGGGAGCTGTTTTTT.

The chain carries TRBV6-1 and TRBJ1-5, with 11 bases lining up with TRBD1. Germline-derived CDR1 and CDR2 are MNHNS and SASEGT. The CDR3 runs to 15 residues. V shed 7 bases and J 5 bases; nucleotides not matched to a gene: 7. DNA of the CDR3: TGTGCCAGCATTACCGGGACAGGGGGTTATCAGCCCCAGCATTTT. Protein product: CASITGTGGYQPQHF.

The chain joins TRBV9 to TRBJ2-1; D may match TRBD1 or TRBD2 (6 bases each). There are 12 residues in the CDR3. V shed 4 bases and J shed 11 bases, with 13 bases lying between them. In germline, CDR1 is SGDLS, CDR2 YYNGEE. The CDR3 sequence is CASSPEGTKQFF. CDR3 nucleotides: TGTGCCAGCAGCCCGGAGGGGACAAAGCAGTTCTTC.

The J gene is TRBJ2-7, the V gene TRBV19, with 12 bases matching TRBD1. CDR1 and CDR2 (germline): LNHDA, SQIVND (reference sequence). Trimming at V came to 5 bases and at J to 4 bases, leaving 9 bases not matched to a gene. This CDR3 comprises 16 residues. CDR3 sequence reads: CASSFPGQGAPYEQYF. CDR3 nucleotide sequence: TGTGCCAGTAGTTTTCCGGGACAGGGGGCGCCGTACGAGCAGTACTTC. The full variable domain, with the rest looked up from reference TRBV19 and TRBJ2-7, is DGGITQSPKYLFRKEGQNVTLSCEQNLNHDAMYWYRQDPGQGLRLIYYSQIVNDFQKGDIAEGYSVSREKKESFPLTVTSAQKNPTAFYLCASSFPGQGAPYEQYFGPGTRLTVT.

The V call is TRBV19, the J call TRBJ2-2; possible D gene TRBD1, 5 bases. Trimming left V 1 base short and J 3 bases short, with 18 bases between. The CDR3 is made up of 18 amino acids. The germline CDR1 and CDR2 sequences are LNHDA and SQIVND (reference sequence). CDR3 protein: CASSIGAGFPYHTGELFF. The CDR3, as DNA: TGTGCCAGTAGTATAGGGGCAGGGTTCCCTTATCACACCGGGGAGCTGTTTTTT.

This clone was seen just once. The rearrangement joins TRBV5-1 to TRBJ2-7, with a possible D match to TRBD2 (5 bases). The CDR3 covers 14 residues. Trimming cost V 0 bases and J 0 bases, with 7 bases left between them. The germline CDR1 and CDR2 sequences are SGHRS and YFSETQ. CDR3 residues: CASSLGSGSYEQYF. The CDR3, as DNA: TGCGCCAGCAGCTTGGGCAGCGGCTCCTACGAGCAGTACTTC.

The chain's CDR3 is CAWGTGYEQYF. The CDR3 DNA reads as TGTGCCTGGGGGACAGGCTACGAGCAGTACTTC. This sequence joins TRBV30 and TRBJ2-7, with 8 bases that match TRBD1. The CDR3 is 11 residues long. Trimming removed 5 bases from V and 3 bases from J; junction bases left unmatched: 0. The germline gives CDR1 GTSNPN, CDR2 SVGIG (reference sequence).

The V call is TRBV19, the J call TRBJ2-7; 7 bases agree with TRBD1. V shed 4 bases, J shed 2 bases, and the junction held 8 bases outside the gene matches. This CDR3 is 15 amino acids long. From germline, CDR1 is LNHDA and CDR2 SQIVND (reference sequence). CDR3 sequence: CASSRGTADPYEQYF. The CDR3 coding sequence is TGTGCCAGTAGTAGGGGGACAGCCGACCCCTACGAGCAGTACTTC.

The chain carries TRBV7-2 and TRBJ2-3; 9 nucleotides line up with TRBD2. Unmatched junction bases numbered 7, after V lost 3 bases and J lost 0 bases. The CDR3 contains 17 residues. Germline V gives CDR1 SGHTA, CDR2 FQGNSA. The CDR3 region has the DNA TGTGCCAGCAGCTTTGGAAGCGGGGGGCCTAGCACAGATACGCAGTATTTT. It yields the protein CASSFGSGGPSTDTQYF.

The chain is built from TRBV5-1 and TRBJ2-5, with a possible D match to TRBD2 (6 bases). Germline loops: CDR1 SGHRS, CDR2 YFSETQ. The CDR3 has 15 residues. V was trimmed by 4 bases and J by 5 bases, leaving 18 bases between them. CDR3 residues: CASSLTPGSGETQYF. CDR3 DNA: TGCGCCAGCAGCCTCACCCCGGGGAGCGGGGAGACCCAGTACTTC.

This chain joins TRBV18 and TRBJ2-2; 7 bases line up with TRBD2. There are 16 residues in the CDR3. CDR1 is KGHSH, CDR2 LQKENI, per germline. The V gene end was trimmed by 2 bases and the J gene end by 2 bases; junction bases not matched to a gene: 5. The CDR3 is CASSPRASGNTGELFF. CDR3 sequence (DNA): TGTGCCAGCTCACCAAGGGCTAGCGGAAACACCGGGGAGCTGTTTTTT.

Concerning this clone: One junction end disagrees with the germline gene, perhaps due to a read error. This chain links TRBV19 with TRBJ2-7, with D perhaps matching TRBD1 (5 bases). There are 13 residues in the CDR3. From germline, CDR1 is LNHDA and CDR2 SQIVND (reference sequence). The CDR3 DNA sequence: TGTGTCAGTAGTACTGGCCTAAGGGGCGAGCAGTACTTC. Amino acids: CVSSTGLRGEQYF.

The chain joins TRBV9 to TRBJ1-2; D not resolved. V was trimmed by 4 bases and J by 8 bases, leaving 15 bases between them. Germline V gene sequence: CDR1 SGDLS, CDR2 YYNGEE. The CDR3 totals 13 residues. The CDR3 sequence: CASSSDHRNGYTF. The CDR3 bases are TGTGCCAGCAGCTCGGACCATCGTAACGGCTACACCTTC.

This clone has a single count. The chain combines TRBV7-3 with TRBJ2-3, with TRBD2 as a possible D gene (5 bases). This CDR3 region has 16 residues. Germline V gene data show CDR1 as SGHTA and CDR2 as FQGTGA. V dropped 0 bases and J dropped 1 base, with 11 bases sitting between them. CDR3 coding DNA: TGTGCCAGCAGCTTAACAGGTGCCGGGGGCACAGATACGCAGTATTTT. Translated: CASSLTGAGGTDTQYF.

CDR3 nucleotides: TGTGCCAGCAGCCCCCTGGACAGCCTGCTTAGCACAGATACGCAGTATTTT. This gives the protein CASSPLDSLLSTDTQYF. The chain uses TRBV5-6 and TRBJ2-3; tentative D call: TRBD1 (6 bases). Germline V gene lookup returns CDR1 SGHDT and CDR2 YYEEEE. Trimming cost V 4 bases and J 0 bases, with 18 bases left between them. This CDR3 is built from 17 residues.

The CDR3 is CASSPYHLAGVETQYF. The CDR3, as DNA: TGTGCCAGTAGTCCGTACCATCTAGCGGGAGTAGAGACCCAGTACTTC. J is TRBJ2-5 and V is TRBV19; 10 nucleotides align to TRBD2. The CDR3 runs to 16 residues. Germline trimming cut 5 bases from V and 4 bases from J; bases unmatched to any gene: 10. Germline CDR1 and CDR2: LNHDA and SQIVND (reference sequence).

The chain couples TRBV5-1 to TRBJ2-5, with D maybe TRBD2 (5 bases). V lost 1 base and J 5 bases, leaving 15 bases between the germline ends. Germline V lookup: CDR1 SGHRS, CDR2 YFSETQ. The CDR3 consists of 15 residues. The chain's CDR3 is CASSLSPGKGETQYF. In DNA, the CDR3 is TGCGCCAGCAGCTTGTCCCCGGGAAAAGGTGAGACCCAGTACTTC. The variable domain in full, completed from reference TRBV5-1 and TRBJ2-5, reads KAGVTQTPRYLIKTRGQQVTLSCSPISGHRSVSWYQQTPGQGLQFLFEYFSETQRNKGNFPGRFSGRQFSNSRSEMNVSTLELGDSALYLCASSLSPGKGETQYFGPGTRLLVL.

The chain carries TRBV11-3 and TRBJ1-1, with D possibly matching TRBD1 (5 bases). V shed 1 base and J shed 7 bases, with 10 bases lying between them. This CDR3 has 13 residues. CDR1 SGHNT and CDR2 YENEEA come from the germline V gene. CDR3 region: CASSLGGENEAFF. The DNA of the CDR3 is TGTGCCAGCAGCTTAGGGGGCGAAAATGAAGCTTTCTTT.

This chain joins TRBV4-2 and TRBJ2-3, with D possibly being TRBD1 or TRBD2 (5 bases each). V gave up 0 bases and J gave up 12 bases, with 16 bases separating them. The CDR3 is 14 amino acids. In germline, CDR1 is LGHNA, CDR2 YNFKEQ. CDR3 bases: TGTGCCAGCAGCCAAGAATCCACCGGGACCACCCAGTATTTT. It specifies CASSQESTGTTQYF.

The V gene is TRBV7-9, the J gene TRBJ2-1; no clear D. The CDR3 consists of 15 residues. Germline values: CDR1 SEHNR, CDR2 FQNEAQ (reference sequence). V shed 5 bases and J shed 4 bases, with 15 bases lying between them. This CDR3 is CASSPTGRQYNEQFF. The DNA of the CDR3 is TGTGCCAGCAGCCCCACTGGACGGCAATACAATGAGCAGTTCTTC.

The chain combines TRBV5-1 with TRBJ2-3; D unresolved. The V and J ends lost 0 bases and 2 bases respectively, with 10 bases between them. Germline V CDR1 and CDR2: SGHRS, YFSETQ. CDR3 size: 15 residues. The chain's CDR3 is CASSLVGTITDTQYF. The CDR3 DNA reads TGCGCCAGCAGCTTGGTGGGTACGATCACAGATACGCAGTATTTT.

CDR3 bases: TGCGCCAGCAGCTTGGGGGACGGAGATACGCAGTATTTT. This sequence encodes CASSLGDGDTQYF. The rearrangement links TRBV5-1 to TRBJ2-3; D could derive from TRBD1 or TRBD2 (5 bases each). The V gene lost 0 bases and the J gene lost 5 bases, with 7 bases spanning the gap. This CDR3 is 13 amino acids long. In germline, CDR1 is SGHRS, CDR2 YFSETQ.